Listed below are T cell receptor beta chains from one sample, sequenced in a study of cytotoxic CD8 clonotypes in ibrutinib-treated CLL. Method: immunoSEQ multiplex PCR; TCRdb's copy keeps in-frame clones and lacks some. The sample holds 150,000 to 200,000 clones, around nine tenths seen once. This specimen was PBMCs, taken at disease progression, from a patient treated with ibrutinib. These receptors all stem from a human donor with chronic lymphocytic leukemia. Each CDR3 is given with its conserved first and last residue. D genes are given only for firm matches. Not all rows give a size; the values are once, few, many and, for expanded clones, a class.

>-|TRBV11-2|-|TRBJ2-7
CASINTGGTYEQYF
TGTGCCAGCATCAATACAGGAGGAACCTACGAGCAGTACTTC
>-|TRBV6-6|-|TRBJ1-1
CASRDGDTEAFF
TGTGCCAGCAGAGACGGGGACACTGAAGCTTTCTTT
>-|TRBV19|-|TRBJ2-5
CASSETRETQYF
TGTGCCAGTAGTGAGACTAGAGAGACCCAGTACTTC
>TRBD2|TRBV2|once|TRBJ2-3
CASSSSGRAYSDTQYF
TGTGCCAGCAGTTCTAGCGGGAGGGCCTACTCAGATACGCAGTATTTT
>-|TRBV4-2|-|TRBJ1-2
CASSQGGQRANYGYTF
TGTGCCAGCAGCCAAGGCGGCCAGAGAGCTAACTATGGCTACACCTTC
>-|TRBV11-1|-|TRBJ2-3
CASSLFDYGGPDTQYF
TGTGCCAGCAGCTTATTCGACTACGGGGGGCCAGATACGCAGTATTTT
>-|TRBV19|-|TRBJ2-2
CASSMSRENTGELFF
TGTGCCAGTAGTATGTCGCGGGAGAACACCGGGGAGCTGTTTTTT
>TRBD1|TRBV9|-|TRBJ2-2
CASSSPTGVRGGELFF
TGTGCCAGCAGCTCCCCGACAGGGGTCCGGGGGGGGGAGCTGTTTTTT
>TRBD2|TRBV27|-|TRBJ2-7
CASSPLAGVVEQYF
TGTGCCAGCAGCCCGCTAGCGGGAGTAGTAGAGCAGTACTTC
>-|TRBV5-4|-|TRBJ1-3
CASSLGSGPGNTIYF
TGTGCCAGCAGCTTGGGTTCAGGGCCTGGAAACACCATATATTTT
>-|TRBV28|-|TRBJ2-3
CASSAPADTQYF
TGTGCCAGCAGTGCCCCGGCAGATACGCAGTATTTT
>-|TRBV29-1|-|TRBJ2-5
CSVGREETQYF
TGCAGCGTTGGCAGGGAAGAGACCCAGTACTTC
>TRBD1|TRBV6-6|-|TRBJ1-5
CASRATGDNQPQHF
TGTGCCAGCAGGGCGACAGGGGATAATCAGCCCCAGCATTTT
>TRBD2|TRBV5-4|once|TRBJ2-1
CASSPGLADYNEQFF
TGTGCCAGCAGCCCGGGACTAGCGGATTACAATGAGCAGTTCTTC
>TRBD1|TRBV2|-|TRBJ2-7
CASRPDRGEQYF
TGTGCCAGCAGGCCAGACAGGGGCGAGCAGTACTTC
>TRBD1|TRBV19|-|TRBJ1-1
CASREGGADTEAFF
TGTGCCAGTAGGGAAGGGGGCGCGGACACTGAAGCTTTCTTT
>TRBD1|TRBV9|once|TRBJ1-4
CASSPPDRGGEKLFF
TGTGCCAGCAGCCCACCGGACAGGGGAGGGGAAAAACTGTTTTTT
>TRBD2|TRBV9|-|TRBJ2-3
CASSSSGRGTDTQYF
TGTGCCAGCAGTTCTAGCGGGAGGGGCACAGATACGCAGTATTTT
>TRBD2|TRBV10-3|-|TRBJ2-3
CAIRIAGEDTQYF
TGTGCCATCAGAATAGCGGGAGAAGATACGCAGTATTTT
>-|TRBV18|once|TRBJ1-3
CASSPGTGGNTIYF
TGTGCCAGCTCACCTGGGACCGGGGGAAACACCATATATTTT
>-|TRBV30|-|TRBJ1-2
CACQRGVANYGYTF
TGTGCCTGCCAGCGGGGGGTAGCTAACTATGGCTACACCTTC
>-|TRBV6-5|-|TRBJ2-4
CASSPGDPGNIQYF
TGTGCCAGCAGTCCAGGGGACCCAGGGAACATTCAGTACTTC
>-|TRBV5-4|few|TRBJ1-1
CASSLAKGEAFF
TGTGCCAGCAGCTTGGCCAAGGGAGAAGCTTTCTTT
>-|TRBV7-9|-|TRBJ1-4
CASSLISGGFNEKLFF
TGTGCCAGCAGCTTAATTTCGGGGGGCTTTAATGAAAAACTGTTTTTT
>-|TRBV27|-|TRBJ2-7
CASSLSMTVPHEQYF
TGTGCCAGCAGTTTATCGATGACAGTTCCCCACGAGCAGTACTTC
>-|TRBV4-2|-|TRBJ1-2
CASSQGGLAGSYGYTF
TGTGCCAGCAGCCAAGGAGGGTTGGCAGGGAGCTATGGCTACACCTTC
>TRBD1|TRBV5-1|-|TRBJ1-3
CASRRTGGSGNTIYF
TGCGCCAGCAGGCGGACAGGGGGGTCTGGAAACACCATATATTTT
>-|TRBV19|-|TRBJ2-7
CASSIAGVEQYF
TGTGCCAGTAGTATAGCGGGAGTTGAGCAGTACTTC
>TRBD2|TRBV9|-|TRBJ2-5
CASSFGTSGRSPRETQYF
TGTGCCAGCAGCTTCGGGACTAGCGGGAGGTCCCCGCGAGAGACCCAGTACTTC
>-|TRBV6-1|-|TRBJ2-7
CASSEGTSSLYEQYF
TGTGCCAGCAGTGAAGGGACTTCAAGCCTATACGAGCAGTACTTC
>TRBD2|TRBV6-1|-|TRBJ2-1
CASSEVAGGPNEQFF
TGTGCCAGCAGTGAAGTAGCGGGAGGGCCGAATGAGCAGTTCTTC
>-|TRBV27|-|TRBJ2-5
CASSPHNQGVETQYF
TGTGCCAGCAGTCCCCACAATCAGGGCGTAGAGACCCAGTACTTC
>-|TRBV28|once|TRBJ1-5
CASSLLHNQPQHF
TGTGCCAGCAGTTTACTGCACAATCAGCCCCAGCATTTT
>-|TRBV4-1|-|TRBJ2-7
CASSQRGSGNSYEQYF
TGCGCCAGCAGCCAAAGGGGGAGCGGGAACTCCTACGAGCAGTACTTC
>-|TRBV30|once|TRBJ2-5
CAWRGGWAQETQYF
TGTGCCTGGAGGGGGGGTTGGGCCCAAGAGACCCAGTACTTC
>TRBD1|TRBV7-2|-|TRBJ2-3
CASSSTGTGYPDTQYF
TGTGCCAGCAGCTCAACCGGGACAGGGTATCCAGATACGCAGTATTTT
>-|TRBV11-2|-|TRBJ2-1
CASSLTGGEKQFF
TGTGCCAGCAGTCTAACGGGTGGAGAGAAGCAGTTCTTC
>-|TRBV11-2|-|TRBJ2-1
CASSSLGAWPYNEQFF
TGTGCCAGCAGCTCCCTGGGCGCTTGGCCCTACAATGAGCAGTTCTTC
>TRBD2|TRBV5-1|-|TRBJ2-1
CASRRTSDYNEQFF
TGCGCCAGCAGGCGGACTAGCGACTACAATGAGCAGTTCTTC
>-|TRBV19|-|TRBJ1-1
CASSKQGNTEAFF
TGTGCCAGTAGTAAACAGGGGAACACTGAAGCTTTCTTT
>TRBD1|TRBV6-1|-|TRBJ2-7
CASSEGAGQGRYEQYF
TGTGCCAGCAGTGAGGGGGCCGGACAGGGAAGGTACGAGCAGTACTTC
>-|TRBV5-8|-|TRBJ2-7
CASSEAREFYEQYF
TGTGCCAGCAGCGAAGCAAGGGAGTTCTACGAGCAGTACTTC
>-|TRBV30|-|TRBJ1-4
CAWSAGRAGEKLFF
TGTGCCTGGAGCGCTGGAAGGGCAGGGGAAAAACTGTTTTTT
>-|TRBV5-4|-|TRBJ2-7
CASSPAGYEQYF
TGTGCCAGCAGCCCCGCAGGCTACGAGCAGTACTTC
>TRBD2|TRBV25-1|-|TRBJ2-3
CASSTSGTSVTDTQYF
TGTGCCAGCAGTACCTCCGGGACTAGCGTAACAGATACGCAGTATTTT
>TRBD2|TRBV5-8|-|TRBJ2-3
CASSLASGSASTDTQYF
TGTGCCAGCAGCTTGGCTAGCGGTTCGGCTAGCACAGATACGCAGTATTTT
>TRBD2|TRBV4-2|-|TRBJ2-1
CASSQYHSGSSYEQFF
TGTGCCAGCAGCCAATATCACAGCGGGAGTAGCTATGAGCAGTTCTTC
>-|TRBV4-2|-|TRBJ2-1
CASSQDWSEQFF
TGTGCCAGCAGCCAAGATTGGAGTGAGCAGTTCTTC
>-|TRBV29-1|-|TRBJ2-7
CSVTVSYEQYF
TGCAGCGTTACAGTCTCCTACGAGCAGTACTTC